In this sample, the clone carrying this TCR beta chain turned up a few times. Germline CDR1 MNHEY, CDR2 SVGAGI. V was pared by 6 bases and J by 6 bases, with 8 bases of the junction left unmatched. CDR3 length: 14 amino acids. This sample was taken from a study of blood T cell repertoires in COVID-19. Study in general: Material from acute and convalescent COVID-19 was sourced from the United States, Italy and Spain.

Generated by immunoSEQ multiplex PCR, the TCRdb table keeps only in-frame clones and is missing some. The table has about 44,000 clones, about 81% seen once. V and J are TRBV6-5 and TRBJ1-2; 9 nucleotides align to TRBD1. The receptor comes from a human donor in a cohort sampled during active COVID-19. Sample: peripheral blood. The CDR3 spells CASRQGARNNGYTF. For the CDR3, the DNA is TGTGCCAGCAGACAGGGGGCTCGGAATAATGGCTACACCTTC.